Presented here are 21 T cell receptor beta chains from one specimen sequenced in a study of shared clonotypes between healthy human individuals. Some clones are missing from TCRdb's copy, which holds only in-frame ones; the method was immunoSEQ multiplex PCR. The sample shows about 2.4 million clones, around 94% of them seen only once. The sample comprised naive CD4+ T cells sorted from blood. Subset in this sample: CD45RA+ positively selected. These receptors were collected from a man in his late teens or twenties in good health.

The chain uses TRBV9 and TRBJ2-1, with D perhaps TRBD2 (5 bases). This CDR3 has 15 amino acids. The germline V and J ends were trimmed by 4 bases and 2 bases, with 13 bases remaining between them. Germline assignment: CDR1 SGDLS and CDR2 YYNGEE. DNA of the CDR3: TGTGCCAGCAGCCCGCGCGGGCAGACCTACAATGAGCAGTTCTTC. Translation gives CASSPRGQTYNEQFF.

Worth noting for this clone: At the DNA level, this CDR3 is encoded by other sequences in the same sample as well. The CDR3 sequence is CSARGNTEAFF. CDR3 sequence (DNA): TGCAGTGCCCGAGGGAACACTGAAGCTTTCTTT. The gene calls are TRBV20-1 and TRBJ1-1; D gene ambiguous. With 6 bases removed from V and 1 base from J, the gap between germline ends came to 6 bases. Germline CDR1 reads DFQATT; CDR2 reads SNEGSKA (reference sequence). This CDR3 spans 11 amino acids.

The chain uses TRBV18 and TRBJ2-7, with 7 nucleotides matching TRBD1. The CDR3 sequence is 14 residues long. V shed 0 bases and J 4 bases; nucleotides not matched to a gene: 3. The V gene's germline CDR1 is KGHSH and CDR2 LQKENI. This chain's CDR3 is CASSPPKGAYEQYF. CDR3 DNA: TGTGCCAGCTCACCACCAAAGGGGGCATACGAGCAGTACTTC.

The V call is TRBV10-1, the J call TRBJ1-5; D is unresolved. The CDR3 is made up of 13 amino acids. The germline V gene encodes CDR1 WNHNN and CDR2 SYGVQD (reference sequence). The V end lost 8 bases, the J end lost 4 bases, and 12 bases lay between the germline ends. The DNA of the CDR3 is TGCGCCAGCTCAGATTGGGGTAATCAGCCCCAGCATTTT. Translated, it gives CASSDWGNQPQHF.

The J gene is TRBJ2-2, the V gene TRBV19; D ambiguous. Per the germline V gene, CDR1 is LNHDA and CDR2 is SQIVND (reference sequence). This CDR3 has 12 residues. Trimming removed 3 bases from V and 6 bases from J, with 5 bases in between. CDR3 protein: CASSIQAGELFF. The CDR3, as DNA: TGTGCCAGTAGTATTCAGGCCGGGGAGCTGTTTTTT.

The V and J genes are TRBV19 and TRBJ2-3; D is possibly TRBD1 or TRBD2 (7 bases each). This CDR3 comprises 14 residues. Germline V gives CDR1 LNHDA, CDR2 SQIVND (reference sequence). The V and J ends lost 3 bases and 4 bases respectively, with 11 bases between them. The CDR3 nucleotides read TGTGCCAGTAGTATGGGAGGGGGCGCAGATACGCAGTATTTT. It is translated as CASSMGGGADTQYF. Full variable domain (outside the CDR3, taken from reference TRBV19 and TRBJ2-3): DGGITQSPKYLFRKEGQNVTLSCEQNLNHDAMYWYRQDPGQGLRLIYYSQIVNDFQKGDIAEGYSVSREKKESFPLTVTSAQKNPTAFYLCASSMGGGADTQYFGPGTRLTVL.

This sequence joins TRBV7-9 and TRBJ1-5; TRBD1 agrees at 7 bases. Germline V gene sequence: CDR1 SEHNR, CDR2 FQNEAQ (reference sequence). V shed 3 bases, J shed 0 bases, and the junction held 8 bases outside the gene matches. This CDR3 comprises 17 residues. CDR3 DNA sequence: TGTGCCAGCAGCTTGGGACAGCCACCGGGTAGCAATCAGCCCCAGCATTTT. It encodes CASSLGQPPGSNQPQHF.

V and J are TRBV7-9 and TRBJ1-2, with D hard to call. Germline loops: CDR1 SEHNR, CDR2 FQNEAQ (reference sequence). V lost 1 base and J lost 2, with 14 bases in between. The CDR3 length is 16 residues. CDR3 protein: CASSLVGPRRNYGYTF. CDR3 sequence (DNA): TGTGCCAGCAGCTTAGTCGGCCCGAGGAGGAACTATGGCTACACCTTC.

The chain couples TRBV4-1 to TRBJ1-5; D is perhaps TRBD1 (6 bases). Germline V gene data show CDR1 as MGHRA and CDR2 as YSYEKL. V was pared by 6 bases and J by 2 bases, with 14 bases between. This CDR3 is 15 amino acids long. The CDR3 nucleotides are TGCGCCAGCAGGGCGTTGGGGGCCGGCAATCAGCCCCAGCATTTT. This translates into CASRALGAGNQPQHF.

CDR3 protein: CASSVTASSTEAFF. In DNA form, the CDR3 reads TGTGCCAGCAGTGTGACGGCCTCCTCCACTGAAGCTTTCTTT. The V and J genes are TRBV27 and TRBJ1-1, with unresolved D. V was trimmed by 5 bases and J by 4 bases, leaving 14 bases between them. CDR3 length equals 14 residues. Germline V gene sequence: CDR1 MNHEY, CDR2 SMNVEV (reference sequence).

This chain uses TRBV27 with TRBJ1-4, with D possibly matching TRBD1 (5 bases). The CDR3 covers 15 residues. Trimming removed 5 bases at V and 0 bases at J, with 10 bases between. Germline CDR1 reads MNHEY; CDR2 reads SMNVEV (reference sequence). For the CDR3, the DNA is TGTGCCAGCAGTCCTTCAGGGCCAACTAATGAAAAACTGTTTTTT. Protein product: CASSPSGPTNEKLFF.

This clone has only a few counts. This chain uses TRBV2 with TRBJ1-1; D perhaps matches TRBD1 (6 bases). Trimming cost V 8 bases and J 3 bases, with 10 bases left between them. The CDR3 spans 12 residues. Germline V gene lookup returns CDR1 SNHLY and CDR2 FYNNEI. CDR3 nucleotides: TGTGCCAGCCCTGGACAGTACACTGAAGCTTTCTTT. It translates to CASPGQYTEAFF.

The chain is built from TRBV10-1 and TRBJ2-5; a weak D match, TRBD2 (6 bases). The V gene's germline CDR1 is WNHNN and CDR2 SYGVQD (reference sequence). V lost 3 bases and J lost 1, with 15 bases in between. The CDR3 extends over 16 amino acids. The CDR3 reads CASSEDGGATQETQYF. The CDR3 DNA sequence: TGCGCCAGCAGTGAAGACGGGGGTGCGACCCAAGAGACCCAGTACTTC.

This rearrangement joins TRBV18 to TRBJ1-3; unclear D gene. CDR1 is KGHSH, CDR2 LQKENI, per germline. V lost 6 bases and J 0 bases, leaving 12 bases between the germline ends. The CDR3 totals 15 residues. The CDR3 DNA follows: TGTGCCAGCTCCCGCGTCGCAAGCTCTGGAAACACCATATATTTT. Translating gives CASSRVASSGNTIYF.

This clone was picked up one time. J is TRBJ1-1 and V is TRBV6-1; D remains unclear. V gave up 0 bases and J gave up 4 bases, with 9 bases separating them. The CDR3 has 14 residues. Germline CDR1 is MNHNS and CDR2 is SASEGT. The chain's CDR3 is CASSEAAGPTEAFF. The CDR3 nucleotides read TGTGCCAGCAGTGAAGCCGCCGGCCCCACTGAAGCTTTCTTT.

CDR3 in DNA: TGTGCCAGCAGCTTAGCGGGTCGCGATTTGATTGATGGCTACACCTTC. This codes for CASSLAGRDLIDGYTF. The gene calls are TRBV7-2 and TRBJ1-2, with no clear D. Trimming removed 0 bases from V and 6 bases from J, with 17 bases in between. From germline, CDR1 is SGHTA and CDR2 FQGNSA. CDR3 length: 16 residues.

The V gene is TRBV19, the J gene TRBJ2-3; the match to TRBD1 covers 7 bases. J gave up 4 bases and V 6 bases, and 4 bases lay outside the gene matches. The CDR3 has 13 amino acids. Germline values: CDR1 LNHDA, CDR2 SQIVND (reference sequence). The chain's CDR3 is CASRNDRADTQYF. DNA of the CDR3: TGTGCCAGTAGGAATGACAGGGCAGATACGCAGTATTTT. The whole variable domain, remainder taken from reference TRBV19 and TRBJ2-3, is DGGITQSPKYLFRKEGQNVTLSCEQNLNHDAMYWYRQDPGQGLRLIYYSQIVNDFQKGDIAEGYSVSREKKESFPLTVTSAQKNPTAFYLCASRNDRADTQYFGPGTRLTVL.

This clone was seen a single time. The chain carries TRBV6-5 and TRBJ1-1, with D perhaps TRBD1 (5 bases). The germline V gene encodes CDR1 MNHEY and CDR2 SVGAGI. The CDR3 loop spans 15 amino acids. V was cut by 0 bases and J by 3 bases, with 11 bases left in between. The CDR3 protein is CASSYSVQGDTEAFF. In DNA, the CDR3 is TGTGCCAGCAGTTACTCGGTTCAGGGTGACACTGAAGCTTTCTTT.

V usage is TRBV4-3 and J usage is TRBJ2-1; 9 nucleotides agree with TRBD2. V trimming: 1 base; J trimming: 7 bases; junction bases outside the gene matches: 8. This CDR3 has 16 residues. Germline-derived CDR1 and CDR2 are LGHNA and YSLEER. CDR3 amino acids: CASSQVSSGKFNEQFF. The CDR3 DNA reads as TGCGCCAGCAGCCAAGTATCTAGCGGGAAGTTTAATGAGCAGTTCTTC.

The chain uses TRBV27 and TRBJ1-3; D is perhaps TRBD1 (6 bases). Germline V gene data show CDR1 as MNHEY and CDR2 as SMNVEV (reference sequence). V was pared by 5 bases and J by 4 bases, with 15 bases between. There are 15 residues in the CDR3. This CDR3 is CASSPRRGKGNTIYF. CDR3 coding DNA: TGTGCCAGCAGTCCCCGGAGGGGGAAAGGAAACACCATATATTTT.

As concerns this clone: Other DNA sequences from this sample encode an identical CDR3 as well. The J gene is TRBJ1-5, the V gene TRBV18; D is undetermined. V was shortened by 3 bases and J by 5 bases, with 8 bases between the two germline ends. This CDR3 comprises 13 residues. CDR1 is KGHSH and CDR2 is LQKENI in the germline V gene. The CDR3: CASSPEGDQPQHF. In DNA, the CDR3 is TGTGCCAGCTCACCGGAGGGAGATCAGCCCCAGCATTTT.